This T cell receptor beta chain is drawn from a study of molecular identifiers for immune sequencing clone quantification. TCRdb itself ran the PCR reads through MiXCR, one entry per CDR3 protein. The sample contains approximately 680,000 distinct CDR3 sequences, 25% of which appear only once. The sequenced sample consisted of naive CD8+ T cells from blood, with Jurkat cell RNA spiked in. Subset here: FACS-sorted CD8+CD4-CCR7+CD45RA+ naive T cells. This TCR came from a human donor in good health. Some libraries in this study had Jurkat cell RNA spiked in.

Here the CDR3 reads CSAGTSENGFNEQFF. For the CDR3, the DNA is TGCAGTGCTGGGACTAGCGAAAATGGGTTCAATGAGCAGTTCTTC. The J gene is TRBJ2-1, the V gene TRBV20-1; 10 bases match TRBD2. CDR3 length: 15 residues. CDR1 is DFQATT and CDR2 is SNEGSKA in the germline V gene (reference sequence). V lost 5 bases to trimming and J lost 6 bases; unmatched junction nucleotides: 10.